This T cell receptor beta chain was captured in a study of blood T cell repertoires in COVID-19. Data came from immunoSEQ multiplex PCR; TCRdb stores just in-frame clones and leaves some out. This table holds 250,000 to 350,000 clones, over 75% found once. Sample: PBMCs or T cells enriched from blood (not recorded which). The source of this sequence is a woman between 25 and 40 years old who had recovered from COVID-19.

The CDR3 coding sequence is TGTGCCACCACGTCAGCCTACAATGAGCAGTTCTTC. Translation gives CATTSAYNEQFF. The chain joins TRBV19 to TRBJ2-1; unclear D gene. V lost 10 bases and J lost 2, with 9 bases in between. CDR1 is LNHDA and CDR2 is SQIVND in the germline V gene (reference sequence). The CDR3 sequence is 12 residues long.